Following are 24 T cell receptor beta chains from one sample sequenced in a study of blood T cell repertoires in COVID-19. Sequenced by immunoSEQ multiplex PCR; TCRdb stores in-frame clones only, minus some. The sample holds 70,000 to 80,000 clones, 75% to 90% seen once. Material for sequencing was peripheral blood. These receptors were taken from an elderly woman with active or convalescent COVID-19.

The chain uses TRBV5-4 and TRBJ2-3; the D gene is possibly TRBD1 (6 bases). Germline V CDR1 and CDR2: SGHNT, YYREEE (reference sequence). CDR3 size: 15 residues. The ends were cut back, 5 bases at V and 4 bases at J, with 17 bases in the middle. The CDR3 bases are TGTGCCAGCAGTAAGGAACAGGGAGATGCAGATACGCAGTATTTT. This codes for CASSKEQGDADTQYF.

The chain recombines TRBV28 with TRBJ1-2, with a possible D match to TRBD1 (5 bases). Looked up from germline, CDR1 is MDHEN and CDR2 is SYDVKM. V gave up 10 bases and J gave up 4 bases, with 13 bases separating them. The length of the CDR3 is 12 residues. The CDR3 loop is CATRARVYGYTF. The CDR3 DNA follows: TGTGCCACCCGAGCCAGGGTCTATGGCTACACCTTC.

The chain uses TRBV29-1 and TRBJ2-7, with D possibly matching TRBD2 (6 bases). Trimming left V 4 bases short and J 0 bases short, with 10 bases between. CDR3 length equals 13 residues. Per the germline V gene, CDR1 is SQVTM and CDR2 is ANQGSEA. The CDR3: CSVAPGVSYEQYF. CDR3 DNA: TGCAGCGTTGCCCCGGGGGTCTCCTACGAGCAGTACTTC.

The rearrangement uses TRBV4-3 and TRBJ2-1, with D possibly being TRBD2 (6 bases). Between the trimmed V and J ends, which lost 2 bases and 7 bases, there was a span of 9 bases. The CDR3 contains 13 residues. Per germline, CDR1 LGHNA and CDR2 YSLEER. The chain's CDR3 is CASSQRRANEQFF. CDR3 DNA: TGCGCCAGCAGCCAAAGGAGGGCGAATGAGCAGTTCTTC.

This clone was observed once. This chain links TRBV6-2 or TRBV6-3 with TRBJ1-5, with D unclear. Looked up from germline, CDR1 is MNHEY and CDR2 is SVGEGT. Trimming left V 5 bases short and J 5 bases short, with 16 bases between. This CDR3 is 15 amino acids long. The CDR3: CASSPLGSMYQPQHF. CDR3 nucleotide sequence: TGTGCCAGCAGTCCCCTCGGGAGTATGTATCAGCCCCAGCATTTT.

V is TRBV12-3 or TRBV12-4 and J is TRBJ1-1, with D tentatively TRBD1 (5 bases). The CDR3 contains 13 residues. V was shortened by 3 bases and J by 5 bases, with 10 bases between the two germline ends. The CDR3 nucleotides are TGTGCCAGCAGTTTGTTGGGGGGAACTGAAGCTTTCTTT. Protein product: CASSLLGGTEAFF.

This rearrangement joins TRBV7-8 to TRBJ1-4; D uncertain. V lost 0 bases and J lost 0, with 8 bases in between. CDR1 and CDR2 from the germline V gene are SGHVS and FQNEAQ. The CDR3 has 16 residues. CDR3 nucleotide sequence: TGTGCCAGCAGCTTAGCGTGGACTGCAACTAATGAAAAACTGTTTTTT. Translated: CASSLAWTATNEKLFF.

The chain carries TRBV5-4 and TRBJ2-7; 10 bases are shared with TRBD1. V dropped 1 base and J dropped 5; count of bases not matched to a gene: 9. Germline lookup yields CDR1 SGHNT and CDR2 YYREEE (reference sequence). This CDR3 contains 16 residues. The CDR3 DNA reads TGTGCCAGCAGCTTGCCCCCAGGACAGGGGGTGGACGAGCAGTACTTC. This gives the protein CASSLPPGQGVDEQYF. Looking up the rest from reference TRBV5-4 and TRBJ2-7 gives the full variable domain: ETGVTQSPTHLIKTRGQQVTLRCSSQSGHNTVSWYQQALGQGPQFIFQYYREEENGRGNFPPRFSGLQFPNYSSELNVNALELDDSALYLCASSLPPGQGVDEQYFGPGTRLTVT.

The J gene is TRBJ1-4, the V gene TRBV21-1. TRBV21-1 constitutes a pseudogene. This CDR3 is built from 12 residues. This CDR3 reads CASRRLNEKLFF. As DNA, the CDR3 is TGTGCCAGCAGGCGGTTAAATGAAAAACTGTTTTTT.

V usage is TRBV2 and J usage is TRBJ1-4, with D uncertain. CDR1 SNHLY and CDR2 FYNNEI come from the germline V gene. V was shortened by 6 bases and J by 7 bases, with 12 bases between the two germline ends. This CDR3 comprises 13 residues. This CDR3 reads CASRWTVVEKLFF. Here the CDR3 DNA reads TGTGCCAGCAGGTGGACTGTGGTTGAAAAACTGTTTTTT.

This chain joins TRBV30 and TRBJ1-2; D is unclear. The germline gives CDR1 GTSNPN, CDR2 SVGIG (reference sequence). The CDR3 runs to 12 residues. Deletions cut 1 base from V and 5 bases from J, with 8 bases between. CDR3 bases: TGTGCCTGGAGTGCCGGGAGGTATGGCTACACCTTC. This translates into CAWSAGRYGYTF.

J is TRBJ1-2 and V is TRBV18; a weak D match, TRBD1 (6 bases). The CDR3 runs to 14 residues. V lost 1 base to trimming and J lost 3 bases, with 9 bases between them. Germline CDR1 KGHSH, CDR2 LQKENI. The CDR3 loop is CASSPQHRDYGYTF. The CDR3 coding sequence is TGTGCCAGCTCACCACAGCACAGGGACTATGGCTACACCTTC.

This chain uses TRBV5-8 with TRBJ1-5; 9 positions match TRBD1. This CDR3 is 16 amino acids long. Trimming at V came to 1 base and at J to 5 bases, leaving 7 bases not matched to a gene. Looked up from germline, CDR1 is SGHTS and CDR2 is YDEGEE. CDR3 nucleotides: TGTGCCAGCAGCTTGACTGGACAGGGGATGGATCAGCCCCAGCATTTT. It encodes CASSLTGQGMDQPQHF.

This chain uses TRBV19 with TRBJ2-2; D may be TRBD2 (6 bases). V lost 7 bases and J lost 5, with 17 bases in between. This CDR3 comprises 15 residues. Germline CDR1 LNHDA, CDR2 SQIVND (reference sequence). In nucleotides, the CDR3 is TGTGCCAGTAAGGAGGGCCTAGGGGAAACCGGGGAGCTGTTTTTT. Protein product: CASKEGLGETGELFF.

The CDR3 DNA is TGTGCCAGCAGTTTTCGGGCTAGCTTGGAGACCCAGTACTTC. This sequence encodes CASSFRASLETQYF. V is TRBV27 and J is TRBJ2-5; D perhaps matches TRBD2 (5 bases). Germline CDR1 is MNHEY and CDR2 is SMNVEV (reference sequence). The ends were cut back, 3 bases at V and 5 bases at J, with 13 bases in the middle. The CDR3 runs to 14 residues.

The chain employs TRBV28 and TRBJ2-1; unclear D gene. Trimming pared 5 bases from V and 6 bases from J, leaving 11 bases between. CDR1 MDHEN and CDR2 SYDVKM come from the germline V gene. There are 13 residues in the CDR3. CDR3 protein: CASSPVRFNEQFF. In DNA form, the CDR3 reads TGTGCCAGCAGTCCAGTCCGCTTCAATGAGCAGTTCTTC.

Comments on this clone: Other nucleotide sequences from this sample produce the same CDR3. The chain's CDR3 is CSARDSYEQYF. For the CDR3, the DNA is TGCAGTGCTAGAGACAGTTACGAGCAGTACTTC. The chain recombines TRBV20-1 with TRBJ2-7, with D unclear. CDR3 length equals 11 residues. V dropped 0 bases and J dropped 4 bases, with 4 bases sitting between them. Germline V gene data show CDR1 as DFQATT and CDR2 as SNEGSKA (reference sequence).

The chain uses TRBV4-3 and TRBJ1-1, with 7 bases that match TRBD1. The germline CDR1 and CDR2 sequences are LGHNA and YSLEER. The CDR3 is 14 residues long. V dropped 0 bases and J dropped 7; count of bases not matched to a gene: 5. As DNA, the CDR3 is TGCGCCAGCAGCCAAGATAGTTGGACAGGTGAAGCTTTCTTT. Its protein product is CASSQDSWTGEAFF.

This chain joins TRBV21-1 and TRBJ2-7; the table calls TRBD1, which could not be checked here. TRBV21-1 is labeled a pseudogene. CDR3 length equals 13 residues. The CDR3, as DNA: TGTGCCAGCAGCAGGCGGACAGGGGTCGAGCAGTACTTC. Translated, it gives CASSRRTGVEQYF.

The V and J genes are TRBV18 and TRBJ2-7; perhaps TRBD1 as D (7 bases). The ends were cut back, 4 bases at V and 0 bases at J, with 19 bases in the middle. The CDR3 covers 17 residues. Germline CDR1 KGHSH, CDR2 LQKENI. In DNA form, the CDR3 reads TGTGCCAGCTCACGGGGTCAGGGGGGCGGTCTCTCCTACGAGCAGTACTTC. It translates to CASSRGQGGGLSYEQYF.

The chain couples TRBV27 to TRBJ1-4; no reliable D call. The ends were cut back, 5 bases at V and 3 bases at J, with 16 bases in the middle. The CDR3 is made up of 16 amino acids. The V gene's germline CDR1 is MNHEY and CDR2 SMNVEV (reference sequence). As DNA, the CDR3 is TGTGCCAGCAGTCCCCCCCCCGGGAAGTCTAATGAAAAACTGTTTTTT. It yields the protein CASSPPPGKSNEKLFF.

In its sample, this clone was seen a few times. V is TRBV9 and J is TRBJ1-2, with 10 bases aligning to TRBD1. Germline V gives CDR1 SGDLS, CDR2 YYNGEE. The CDR3 loop spans 13 amino acids. V dropped 3 bases and J dropped 14; count of bases not matched to a gene: 10. The CDR3, as DNA: TGTGCCAGCAGCGCAAAGGGGGGACAGGGGAGAACCTTC. This encodes CASSAKGGQGRTF.

Here the CDR3 reads CASSVRGGTYEQYF. CDR3 DNA sequence: TGTGCCAGCAGCGTTAGGGGGGGGACGTACGAGCAGTACTTC. This chain links TRBV11-2 with TRBJ2-7, with a tentative D call TRBD2 (7 bases). The CDR3 sequence is 14 residues long. Per the germline V gene, CDR1 is SGHAT and CDR2 is FQNNGV. V was cut by 5 bases and J by 4 bases, with 15 bases left in between.

V and J are TRBV30 and TRBJ2-3; D unclear. V was cut by 3 bases and J by 1 base, with 8 bases left in between. Germline V gene data show CDR1 as GTSNPN and CDR2 as SVGIG (reference sequence). The CDR3 covers 13 residues. CDR3 DNA: TGTGCCTGGAGGAGGTCGGGCACAGATACGCAGTATTTT. Translation: CAWRRSGTDTQYF.